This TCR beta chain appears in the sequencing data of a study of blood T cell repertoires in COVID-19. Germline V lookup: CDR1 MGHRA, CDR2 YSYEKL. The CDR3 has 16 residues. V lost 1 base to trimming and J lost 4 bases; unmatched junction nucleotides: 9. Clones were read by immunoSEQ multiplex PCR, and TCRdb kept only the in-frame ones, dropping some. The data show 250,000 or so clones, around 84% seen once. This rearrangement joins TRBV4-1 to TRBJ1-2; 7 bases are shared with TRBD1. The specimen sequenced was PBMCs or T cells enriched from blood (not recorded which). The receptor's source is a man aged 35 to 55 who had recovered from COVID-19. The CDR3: CASSQVGGGLGYGYTF. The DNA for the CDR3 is TGCGCCAGCAGCCAAGTTGGAGGGGGCCTAGGCTATGGCTACACCTTC.